Listed here are 18 T cell receptor beta chains from one sample, sequenced in a study of T cells in Graves' hyperthyroidism and ophthalmopathy. RNA transcripts were the template for amplifying TCR beta CDR3 regions. TCR CDR3 underwent first-round RT-PCR with the HTBI primer set. From the multiplex PCR reads, TCRdb called clonotypes with MiXCR, one entry per CDR3 protein. This table holds roughly 420,000 distinct CDR3 sequences, less than 20% found once. Sequencing input: blood. Source of these receptors: a woman aged 18-29 years with Graves' hyperthyroidism.

V and J are TRBV28 and TRBJ2-7, with D tentatively TRBD2 (6 bases). Trimming removed 6 bases at V and 5 bases at J, with 14 bases between. The CDR3 contains 13 residues. Germline V CDR1 and CDR2: MDHEN, SYDVKM. CDR3 protein: CASSLMGGDEQYV. The CDR3 DNA follows: TGTGCCAGCAGCCTAATGGGGGGAGACGAGCAGTACGTC.

In this sample, this clonotype turned up many times. The chain recombines TRBV20-1 with TRBJ1-1, with unresolved D. The CDR3 is made up of 13 amino acids. From germline, CDR1 is DFQATT and CDR2 SNEGSKA (reference sequence). Trimming shortened V by 4 bases and J by 1 base, and 10 bases separated the two germline ends. CDR3 DNA: TGCAGTGCTATTGGCAGTCCGAACACTGAAGCTTTCTTT. Translating gives CSAIGSPNTEAFF.

This clonotype was seen more than once but under ten times. The chain has TRBV12-3 or TRBV12-4 and TRBJ2-1, with 7 bases fitting TRBD2. There are 16 residues in the CDR3. Unmatched junction bases numbered 13, after V lost 4 bases and J lost 7 bases. CDR3 residues: CASSSQSGMASNEQFF. CDR3 nucleotides: TGTGCCAGCAGTTCCCAAAGCGGGATGGCTTCAAATGAGCAGTTCTTC.

This clonotype was detected many times. The chain has TRBV11-2 and TRBJ1-3; D unclear. V was pared by 5 bases and J by 6 bases, with 20 bases between. In germline, CDR1 is SGHAT, CDR2 FQNNGV. This CDR3 is 16 amino acids long. The DNA of the CDR3 is TGTGCCAGCAGCCGACCGGTGGAGGGAAGCGAAAACACCATATATTTT. The encoded protein is CASSRPVEGSENTIYF.

This clonotype was recorded at least ten times. The rearrangement joins TRBV7-2 to TRBJ1-5; unclear D gene. CDR3 length: 14 amino acids. Germline CDR1 SGHTA, CDR2 FQGNSA. The germline V and J ends were trimmed by 2 bases and 7 bases, with 12 bases remaining between them. CDR3 residues: CASSLSGSRQPQHF. CDR3 in DNA: TGTGCCAGCAGCTTATCAGGATCCAGACAGCCCCAGCATTTT.

This clonotype was seen ten or more times. The J gene is TRBJ2-7, the V gene TRBV27; D unresolved. CDR3 length: 13 amino acids. Germline-derived CDR1 and CDR2 are MNHEY and SMNVEV (reference sequence). The V gene lost 3 bases and the J gene lost 2 bases, with 8 bases spanning the gap. CDR3 amino acids: CASSFDGTYEQYF. The CDR3 nucleotides read TGTGCCAGCAGTTTCGACGGAACCTACGAGCAGTACTTC.

This clonotype was seen ten or more times. This chain uses TRBV20-1 with TRBJ2-3, with D possibly being TRBD1 (6 bases). The germline V gene has CDR1 DFQATT and CDR2 SNEGSKA (reference sequence). The CDR3 length is 16 residues. V was cut by 1 base and J by 4 bases, with 18 bases left in between. The chain's CDR3 is CSARGYRVFVPDTQYF. The DNA for the CDR3 is TGCAGTGCTAGAGGCTACAGGGTTTTTGTCCCAGATACGCAGTATTTT.

V and J are TRBV5-1 and TRBJ2-5; D remains ambiguous. The V and J ends lost 0 bases and 5 bases respectively, with 11 bases between them. The germline V gene has CDR1 SGHRS and CDR2 YFSETQ. This CDR3 is 14 amino acids long. The CDR3 DNA sequence: TGCGCCAGCAGCTTGGGACATGCGAAGGAGACCCAGTACTTC. It specifies CASSLGHAKETQYF.

This clonotype showed up many times. The chain is built from TRBV28 and TRBJ2-1; D is undetermined. The CDR3 loop spans 14 amino acids. Germline values: CDR1 MDHEN, CDR2 SYDVKM. V was trimmed by 1 base and J by 6 bases, leaving 10 bases between them. As DNA, the CDR3 is TGTGCCAGCAGTTTATTTTCCTCATCCAATGAGCAGTTCTTC. It codes for CASSLFSSSNEQFF.

Ten or more counts support this clonotype. V is TRBV12-3 or TRBV12-4 and J is TRBJ2-1, with D possibly being TRBD1 or TRBD2 (5 bases each). V was shortened by 8 bases and J by 8 bases, with 16 bases between the two germline ends. The CDR3 loop spans 13 amino acids. The CDR3 nucleotides read TGTGCCAGCGGGACGGGACCGTGGGATGAGCAGTTCTTC. This gives the protein CASGTGPWDEQFF.

This clonotype was recorded many times. The V and J genes are TRBV20-1 and TRBJ2-7; D is unclear. Looked up from germline, CDR1 is DFQATT and CDR2 is SNEGSKA (reference sequence). Trimming took off 6 bases at V and 6 bases at J, with 24 bases between the two ends. The CDR3 totals 15 residues. Here the CDR3 reads CSAIPTEGVRSEQYF. The CDR3 DNA reads as TGCAGTGCCATCCCGACCGAAGGAGTGCGGTCCGAGCAGTACTTC.

In this sample, this clonotype turned up many times. The V and J genes are TRBV12-3 or TRBV12-4 and TRBJ2-7; possible D gene TRBD2, 6 bases. V shed 2 bases and J shed 3 bases, with 20 bases lying between them. CDR3 length equals 17 residues. The CDR3 here is CASSLFFSGEEGYEQYF. CDR3 DNA: TGTGCCAGCAGTTTATTCTTCTCGGGAGAGGAGGGCTACGAGCAGTACTTC.

This clonotype showed up many times. This chain connects TRBV6-1 to TRBJ1-1; no clear D. The length of the CDR3 is 14 residues. Deletions cut 8 bases from V and 3 bases from J, with 16 bases between. Germline V CDR1 and CDR2: MNHNS, SASEGT. This CDR3 reads CASGLTGLDTEAFF. CDR3 in DNA: TGTGCCAGCGGTCTCACGGGGTTGGACACTGAAGCTTTCTTT.

This clonotype was found a few times. This chain uses TRBV20-1 with TRBJ1-5, with 7 bases fitting TRBD1. J lost 6 bases, V lost 1 base, and 3 bases had no gene match. From germline, CDR1 is DFQATT and CDR2 SNEGSKA (reference sequence). This CDR3 comprises 13 residues. CDR3 sequence: CSARVTGVQPQHF. CDR3 coding DNA: TGCAGTGCTAGAGTTACAGGGGTTCAGCCCCAGCATTTT.

This clonotype was counted ten times or more. This chain joins TRBV27 and TRBJ1-1; D is uncertain. With 1 base removed from V and 1 base from J, the gap between germline ends came to 7 bases. Germline V lookup: CDR1 MNHEY, CDR2 SMNVEV (reference sequence). The length of the CDR3 is 14 residues. Here the CDR3 DNA reads TGTGCCAGCAGTTTATTTTCGGGGAACACTGAAGCTTTCTTT. It codes for CASSLFSGNTEAFF.

This clonotype was recorded a few times. The V gene is TRBV10-2, the J gene TRBJ1-5, with no clear D. The ends were cut back, 1 base at V and 5 bases at J, with 6 bases in the middle. Germline values: CDR1 WSHSY, CDR2 SAAADI. The CDR3 contains 13 residues. The CDR3 spells CASSEFLYQPQHF. The DNA for the CDR3 is TGCGCCAGCAGTGAGTTTTTATATCAGCCCCAGCATTTT.

This clonotype was seen ten or more times. V usage is TRBV7-8 and J usage is TRBJ1-1; D gene unclear. The CDR3 length is 13 residues. Trimming pared 1 base from V and 6 bases from J, leaving 9 bases between. The germline gives CDR1 SGHVS, CDR2 FQNEAQ. The DNA of the CDR3 is TGTGCCAGCAGCTTAGATAGAAGGGCTGAAGCTTTCTTT. The encoded protein is CASSLDRRAEAFF.

This clonotype showed up just a few times. One junction end disagrees with the germline gene, perhaps due to a read error. This chain uses TRBV6-2 or TRBV6-3 with TRBJ1-6; 11 nucleotides line up with TRBD1. The germline V gene encodes CDR1 MNHEY and CDR2 SVGEGT. The CDR3 is 16 residues long. CDR3 sequence (DNA): TGTGCCAGCAGCTACTCATGGACAGGGGGCGGCTCACCCCTCCACTTT. The encoded protein is CASSYSWTGGGSPLHF.